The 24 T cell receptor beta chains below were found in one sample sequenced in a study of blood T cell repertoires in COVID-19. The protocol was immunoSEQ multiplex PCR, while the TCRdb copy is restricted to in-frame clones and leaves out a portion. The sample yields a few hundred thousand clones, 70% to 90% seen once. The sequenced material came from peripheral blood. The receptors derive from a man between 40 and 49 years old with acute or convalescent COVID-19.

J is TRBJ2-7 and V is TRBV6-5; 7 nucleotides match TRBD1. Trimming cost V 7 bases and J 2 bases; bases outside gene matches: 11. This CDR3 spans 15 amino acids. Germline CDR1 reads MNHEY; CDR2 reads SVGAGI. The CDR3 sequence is CASTIKDRAPYEQYF. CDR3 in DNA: TGTGCCAGCACCATAAAAGACAGGGCCCCCTACGAGCAGTACTTC.

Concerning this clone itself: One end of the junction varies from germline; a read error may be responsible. The CDR3 sequence is CASIGGTQAGF. For the CDR3, the DNA is TGTGCCAGCATCGGGGGGACCCAAGCGGGGTTT. This sequence joins TRBV28 and TRBJ2-3; 7 bases are a match to TRBD2. The CDR3 is made up of 11 amino acids. Per germline, CDR1 MDHEN and CDR2 SYDVKM.

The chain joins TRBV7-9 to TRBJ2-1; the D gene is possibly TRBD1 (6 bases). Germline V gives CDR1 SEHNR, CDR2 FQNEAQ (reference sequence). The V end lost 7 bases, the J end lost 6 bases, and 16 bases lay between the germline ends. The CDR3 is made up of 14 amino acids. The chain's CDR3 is CASTRVTGTNEQFF. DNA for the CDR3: TGTGCCAGCACCCGAGTAACAGGGACCAATGAGCAGTTCTTC.

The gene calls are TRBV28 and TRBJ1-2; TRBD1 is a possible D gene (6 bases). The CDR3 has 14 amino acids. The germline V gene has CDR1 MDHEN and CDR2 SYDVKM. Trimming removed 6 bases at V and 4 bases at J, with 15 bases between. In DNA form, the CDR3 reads TGTGCCAGCAGCGATGGACAGAGAGTCTATGGCTACACCTTC. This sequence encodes CASSDGQRVYGYTF.

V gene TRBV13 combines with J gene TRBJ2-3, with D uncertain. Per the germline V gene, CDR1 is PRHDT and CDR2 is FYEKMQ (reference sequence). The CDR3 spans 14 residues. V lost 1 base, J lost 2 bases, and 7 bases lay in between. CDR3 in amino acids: CASSLVSYTDTQYF. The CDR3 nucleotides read TGTGCCAGCAGCTTAGTCTCCTACACAGATACGCAGTATTTT.

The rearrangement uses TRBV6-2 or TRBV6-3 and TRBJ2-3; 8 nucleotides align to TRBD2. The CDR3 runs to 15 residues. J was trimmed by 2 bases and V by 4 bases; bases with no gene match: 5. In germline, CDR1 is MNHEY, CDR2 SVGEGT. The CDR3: CASSSGTRHTDTQYF. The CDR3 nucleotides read TGTGCCAGCAGTTCAGGGACTAGACACACAGATACGCAGTATTTT.

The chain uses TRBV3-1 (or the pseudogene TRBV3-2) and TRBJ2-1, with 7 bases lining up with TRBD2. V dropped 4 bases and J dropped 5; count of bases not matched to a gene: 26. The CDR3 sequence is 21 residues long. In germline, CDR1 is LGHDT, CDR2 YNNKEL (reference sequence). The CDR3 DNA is TGTGCCAGCAGCCGACAAAGCGGGACCGGCCCACCTTACCGAAAAAACAATGAGCAGTTCTTC. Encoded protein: CASSRQSGTGPPYRKNNEQFF.

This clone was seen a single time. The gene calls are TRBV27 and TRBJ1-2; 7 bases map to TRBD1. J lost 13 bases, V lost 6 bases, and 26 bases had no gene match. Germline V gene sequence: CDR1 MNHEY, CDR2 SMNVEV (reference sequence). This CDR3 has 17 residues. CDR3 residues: CASSPRLRQGLTMACTF. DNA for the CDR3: TGTGCCAGCAGCCCCCGACTCAGACAGGGATTAACCATGGCGTGCACCTTC.

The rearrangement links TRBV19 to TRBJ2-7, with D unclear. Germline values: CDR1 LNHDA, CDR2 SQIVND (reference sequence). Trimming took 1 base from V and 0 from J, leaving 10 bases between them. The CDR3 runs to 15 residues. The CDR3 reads CASSIGPGPSYEQYF. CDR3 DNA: TGTGCCAGTAGTATAGGGCCAGGCCCCTCCTACGAGCAGTACTTC.

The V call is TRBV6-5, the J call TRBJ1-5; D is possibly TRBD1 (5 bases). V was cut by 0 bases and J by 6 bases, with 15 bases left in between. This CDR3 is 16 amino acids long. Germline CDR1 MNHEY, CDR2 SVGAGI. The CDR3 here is CASSYSDSRGGQPQHF. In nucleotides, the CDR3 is TGTGCCAGCAGTTACTCCGACAGTCGGGGGGGTCAGCCCCAGCATTTT.

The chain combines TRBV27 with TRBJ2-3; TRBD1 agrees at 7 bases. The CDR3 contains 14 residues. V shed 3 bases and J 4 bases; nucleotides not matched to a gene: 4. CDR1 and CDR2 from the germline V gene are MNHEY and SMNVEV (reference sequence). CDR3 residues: CASSFGQVPDTQYF. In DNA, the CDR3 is TGTGCCAGCAGTTTCGGACAGGTACCAGATACGCAGTATTTT.

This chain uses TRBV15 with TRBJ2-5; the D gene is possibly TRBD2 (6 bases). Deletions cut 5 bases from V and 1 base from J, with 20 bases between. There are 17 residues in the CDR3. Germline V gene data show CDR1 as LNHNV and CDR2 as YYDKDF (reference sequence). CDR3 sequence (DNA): TGTGCCACCAGCGGCCCTTGGGATGGCGGGGCCCAAGAGACCCAGTACTTC. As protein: CATSGPWDGGAQETQYF.

The CDR3 loop reads CASSFGQGNSPLHF. For the CDR3, the DNA is TGTGCCAGCAGCTTCGGACAGGGAAATTCACCCCTCCACTTT. The J gene is TRBJ1-6, the V gene TRBV11-3; TRBD1 matches 8 bases. CDR1 is SGHNT, CDR2 YENEEA, per germline. Unmatched junction bases numbered 2, after V lost 3 bases and J lost 7 bases. The CDR3 runs to 14 residues. Supplemented by reference TRBV11-3 and TRBJ1-6, the full variable domain reads EAGVVQSPRYKIIEKKQPVAFWCNPISGHNTLYWYLQNLGQGPELLIRYENEEAVDDSQLPKDRFSAERLKGVDSTLKIQPAELGDSAVYLCASSFGQGNSPLHFGNGTRLTVT.

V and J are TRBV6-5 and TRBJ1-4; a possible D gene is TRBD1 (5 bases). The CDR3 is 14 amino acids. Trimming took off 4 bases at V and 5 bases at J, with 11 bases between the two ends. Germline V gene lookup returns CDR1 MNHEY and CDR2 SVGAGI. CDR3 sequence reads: CASSSRASNEKLFF. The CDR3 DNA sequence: TGTGCCAGCAGTTCCAGGGCGTCAAATGAAAAACTGTTTTTT.

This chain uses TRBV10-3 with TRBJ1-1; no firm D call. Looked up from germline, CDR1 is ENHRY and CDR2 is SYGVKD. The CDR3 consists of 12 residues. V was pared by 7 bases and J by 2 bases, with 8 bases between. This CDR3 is CAIKRENTEAFF. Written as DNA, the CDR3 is TGTGCCATCAAACGGGAAAACACTGAAGCTTTCTTT.

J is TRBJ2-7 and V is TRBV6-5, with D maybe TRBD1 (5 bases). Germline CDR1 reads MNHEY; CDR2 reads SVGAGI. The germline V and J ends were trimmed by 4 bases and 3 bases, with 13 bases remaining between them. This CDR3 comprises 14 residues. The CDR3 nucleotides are TGTGCCAGCAGTTCTCAGGGAAGTCACTACGAGCAGTACTTC. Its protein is CASSSQGSHYEQYF.

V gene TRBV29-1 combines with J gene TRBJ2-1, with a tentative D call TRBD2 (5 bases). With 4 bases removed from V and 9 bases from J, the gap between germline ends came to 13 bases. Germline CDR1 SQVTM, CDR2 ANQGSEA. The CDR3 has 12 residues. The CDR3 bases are TGCAGCGTTGGGTCTAGCACGGGTGAGCAGTTCTTC. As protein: CSVGSSTGEQFF.

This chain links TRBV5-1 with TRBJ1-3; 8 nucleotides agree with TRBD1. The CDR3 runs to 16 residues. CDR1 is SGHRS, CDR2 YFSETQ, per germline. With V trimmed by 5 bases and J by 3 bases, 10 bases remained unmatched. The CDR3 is CASRNGQGFGGNTIYF. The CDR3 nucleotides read TGCGCCAGCAGGAATGGACAGGGTTTCGGTGGAAACACCATATATTTT.

Here the CDR3 DNA reads TGTGCCATCACCAACACCGGGAGCTCTGGGGCCAACGTCCTGACTTTC. Translating it yields CAITNTGSSGANVLTF. This chain uses TRBV10-3 with TRBJ2-6, with D possibly TRBD2 on 6 matching bases. Trimming shortened V by 7 bases and J by 0 bases, and 13 bases separated the two germline ends. There are 16 residues in the CDR3. From germline, CDR1 is ENHRY and CDR2 SYGVKD.

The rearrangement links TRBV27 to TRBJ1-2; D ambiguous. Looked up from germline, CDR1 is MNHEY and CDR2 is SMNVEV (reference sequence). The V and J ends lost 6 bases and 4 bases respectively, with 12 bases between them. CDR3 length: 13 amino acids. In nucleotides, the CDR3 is TGTGCCAGCAGCCCCGGGGTCCCCTATGGCTACACCTTC. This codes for CASSPGVPYGYTF.

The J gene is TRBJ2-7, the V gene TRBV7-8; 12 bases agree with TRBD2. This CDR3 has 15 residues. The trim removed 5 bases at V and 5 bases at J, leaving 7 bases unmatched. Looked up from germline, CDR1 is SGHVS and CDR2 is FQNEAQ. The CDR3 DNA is TGTGCCAGCAGCCGACGACTAGCGGGAGTCGACGAGCAGTACTTC. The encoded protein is CASSRRLAGVDEQYF.

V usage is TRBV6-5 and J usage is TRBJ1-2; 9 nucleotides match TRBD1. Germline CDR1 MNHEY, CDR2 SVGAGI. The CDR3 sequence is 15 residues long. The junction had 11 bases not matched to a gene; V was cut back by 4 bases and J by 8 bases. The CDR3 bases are TGTGCCAGCAGTTCCCCCCCGGGACAGGGCGTGGGCTACACCTTC. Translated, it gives CASSSPPGQGVGYTF.

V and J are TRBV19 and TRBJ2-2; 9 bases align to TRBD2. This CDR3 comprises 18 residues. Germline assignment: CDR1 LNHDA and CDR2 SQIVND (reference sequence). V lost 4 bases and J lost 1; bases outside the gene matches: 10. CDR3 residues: CASSKVVLAGQNTGELFF. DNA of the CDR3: TGTGCCAGTAGTAAGGTCGTCCTAGCGGGGCAGAACACCGGGGAGCTGTTTTTT.

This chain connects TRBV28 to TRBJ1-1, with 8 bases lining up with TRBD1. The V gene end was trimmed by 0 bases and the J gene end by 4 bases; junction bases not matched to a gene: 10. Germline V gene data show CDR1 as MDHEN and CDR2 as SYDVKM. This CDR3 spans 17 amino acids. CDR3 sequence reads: CASSLWPTGGPRTEAFF. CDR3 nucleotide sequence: TGTGCCAGCAGTTTATGGCCTACAGGGGGGCCTCGCACTGAAGCTTTCTTT.